This T cell receptor beta chain is drawn from a study of CD4+ T cells in melanoma. A remark on this clone: As yet, its antigen is unknown.

The CDR3 has 16 amino acids. With 3 bases clipped from V and 2 bases from J, the junction kept 7 bases outside the gene matches. Germline CDR1 SGHRS, CDR2 YFSETQ. General study findings and limits: CD8+ T cell, macrophage and B cell function reportedly correlated with neoantigen-specific CD4+ T cells. Diverse differentiation states were reported for melanoma neoantigen-specific CD4+ T cells.

Using immunoSEQ multiplex PCR, the repertoire was profiled, and TCRdb retains in-frame clones only, with some absent. The repertoire consists of fewer than 15,000 clones, with 65% to 85% occurring once and the leading ten covering about 6.4%. This sequence was found in a human donor with melanoma. The source material was cells from a culture (not recorded whether cultured in vitro). The chain carries TRBV5-1 and TRBJ2-7; 11 bases line up with TRBD1. CDR3 region: CASSWAPGQGAYEQYF. CDR3 nucleotides: TGCGCCAGCAGCTGGGCTCCGGGACAGGGGGCCTACGAGCAGTACTTC.